Below, one T cell receptor beta chain is given with its context. The antigen is not known. This sample was taken from a study of cytomegalovirus exposure and HLA in healthy donors. The CDR3 sequence is 15 residues long. The ends lost 5 bases at V and 5 bases at J; junction bases unmatched: 6. CDR1 is MDHEN and CDR2 is SYDVKM in the germline V gene. General study results and limits: Within a later analysis, the majority of CMV-associated TCR beta chains appeared HLA-restricted. Fewer N-insertions than the roughly 670-donor mean were reportedly shown by an Asian-associated ancestry cluster in a later analysis. Most TCRs appeared rarely, but some public TCRs recurred in many donors.

The PCR had 60 Vbeta and 13 Jbeta primers. Produced via immunoSEQ multiplex PCR; TCRdb's table is partial and in-frame only. This table holds 85,000 to 95,000 clones, approximately 69% found once. The chain joins TRBV28 to TRBJ1-5, with 10 bases identical to TRBD1. This TCR was sampled from a young man in good health and CMV-seropositive. Sequencing input: PBMCs. The CDR3 spells CASSPGTGEDQPQHF. CDR3 bases: TGTGCCAGCAGTCCCGGGACAGGGGAGGATCAGCCCCAGCATTTT.